The sequence of this TCR beta chain was determined in a study of shared clonotypes between healthy human individuals. Looking at the study overall: Plates per donor: three CD4 naive, three CD4 memory, two CD8 naive, one CD8 memory.

This CDR3 is 14 amino acids long. From germline, CDR1 is MNHNS and CDR2 SASEGT. The V end lost 5 bases, the J end lost 6 bases, and 16 bases lay between the germline ends. The method was immunoSEQ multiplex PCR; TCRdb's version includes in-frame clones alone and lacks a portion of them. This sample has about a million clones, with roughly 70% found just once. The genes are TRBV6-1 and TRBJ1-1; D is possibly TRBD1 (6 bases). The material sequenced was memory CD4+ T cells sorted from blood. Subset given: CD45RA-negative fraction. The TCR comes from a man aged 18 to 29 in good health. The CDR3 here is CASSPYRARAEAFF. The CDR3 coding sequence is TGTGCCAGCAGTCCATACAGGGCTCGCGCTGAAGCTTTCTTT.